The sequence of this T cell receptor beta chain was determined in a study of blood T cell repertoires in COVID-19. Overall study context: The analysed material was cDNA or gDNA that came from T cells, B-cell-depleted T cells, or PBMCs.

Clones were read by immunoSEQ multiplex PCR, and TCRdb kept only the in-frame ones, dropping some. The sample carries a few hundred thousand clones, around nine tenths recorded once. Trimming shortened V by 1 base and J by 5 bases, and 7 bases separated the two germline ends. CDR1 is SGHNT, CDR2 YYREEE, per germline (reference sequence). The CDR3 sequence is 12 residues long. The TCR originated in a man aged 45-65 years with active or convalescent COVID-19. What was sequenced was peripheral blood. This chain uses TRBV5-4 with TRBJ2-7, with a possible D match to TRBD1 (6 bases). The CDR3 DNA follows: TGTGCCAGCAGCTTGACAGGGAACGAGCAGTACTTC. Its translation: CASSLTGNEQYF.